These 3 T cell receptor beta chains were all obtained from the same sample, sequenced in a study of T cell responses to AZD1222 COVID-19 vaccine (dated by TCRdb to 2020 to 2023). Libraries were built with the immunoSEQ multiplex PCR assay. The source is immuneACCESS, and TCRdb retained only in-frame sequences with V and J called. Part of the clones is not carried over; for the studies checked, unresolved V genes explain less than half of this, and the remainder is unexplained. The sample data list tens of thousands of clones, and around 90% of these were observed just once. More than 20% of the sample belongs to the ten largest clones. The time point label on this specimen signifies: baseline before first vaccination. Sequences were derived from peripheral blood, sampled on day 0 of AZD1222 vaccination. The receptor source for this set is an adult in good health.

The chain is built from TRBV27 and TRBJ1-5; D gene unclear. V dropped 2 bases and J dropped 4 bases, with 12 bases sitting between them. The CDR3 runs to 15 residues. Germline values: CDR1 MNHEY, CDR2 SMNVEV (reference sequence). As DNA, the CDR3 is TGTGCCAGCAGTTTAGAGCGATTGCAAAATCAGCCCCAGCATTTT. The encoded protein is CASSLERLQNQPQHF.

The V and J genes are TRBV5-1 and TRBJ1-2; D not resolved. Germline V gene data show CDR1 as SGHRS and CDR2 as YFSETQ. V was clipped by 4 bases and J by 4 bases, with 11 bases between them. The CDR3 sequence is 13 residues long. CDR3 nucleotide sequence: TGCGCCAGCAGCCTAGACACGGGCTATGGCTACACCTTC. Its translation is CASSLDTGYGYTF.

V is TRBV28 and J is TRBJ2-1; 10 bases map to TRBD1. With 8 bases clipped from V and 8 bases from J, the junction kept 3 bases outside the gene matches. Germline CDR1 is MDHEN and CDR2 is SYDVKM. This CDR3 contains 12 residues. The CDR3 spells CASGQGVDEQFF. In DNA form, the CDR3 reads TGTGCCAGCGGACAGGGGGTCGATGAGCAGTTCTTC. Full variable domain (remainder filled in from reference TRBV28 and TRBJ2-1): DVKVTQSSRYLVKRTGEKVFLECVQDMDHENMFWYRQDPGLGLRLIYFSYDVKMKEKGDIPEGYSVSREKKERFSLILESASTNQTSMYLCASGQGVDEQFFGPGTRLTVL.